This T cell receptor (beta chain) was identified in a study of blood T cell repertoires in COVID-19. About the study: From the United States, Italy and Spain came samples of acute and convalescent COVID-19. PBMCs, B-cell-depleted T cells, or T cells provided the cDNA or gDNA that made up the material.

V lost 7 bases and J lost 10, with 19 bases in between. Germline lookup yields CDR1 MNHEY and CDR2 SVGAGI. The CDR3 has 13 amino acids. Source study methods: Amplification with reference gene primers provided the estimates of nucleated cell counts. Clones were sequenced by immunoSEQ multiplex PCR, and TCRdb holds only the in-frame ones, with some missing. V and J calls plus clone size are reproduced from that table; the DNA served to infer D and trimming. In the table there are over 85,000 clones, over 75% of which are singletons. This clone has just one count. The V gene is TRBV6-5, the J gene TRBJ1-1; D remains unclear. The sequenced sample was peripheral blood. This clonotype was obtained from a woman in her 70s with acute or convalescent COVID-19. The CDR3: CASTPGRGFGAFF. DNA of the CDR3: TGTGCCAGCACCCCGGGCAGAGGGTTTGGAGCTTTCTTT.